Below, 15 T cell receptor beta chains from the same sample are listed, as sequenced in a study of cytomegalovirus exposure and HLA in healthy donors. 13 Jbeta primers and 60 Vbeta primers were used for the PCR. Here immunoSEQ multiplex PCR was the method, and the copy in TCRdb shows in-frame clones only, minus some. The sample yields 85,000 to 100,000 clones, around 80% seen once. The sample taken for sequencing was PBMCs. The origin of the receptors is a male donor in good health and CMV-seropositive.

The rearrangement joins TRBV30 to TRBJ1-3; D gene uncertain. This CDR3 has 11 residues. Germline values: CDR1 GTSNPN, CDR2 SVGIG (reference sequence). V was clipped by 3 bases and J by 4 bases, with 4 bases between them. CDR3 bases: TGTGCCTGGAGCGCGGGAAACACCATATATTTT. Translation: CAWSAGNTIYF.

V and J are TRBV4-3 and TRBJ2-1, with D unclear. Trimming left V 0 bases short and J 0 bases short, with 6 bases between. The CDR3 spans 15 residues. In germline, CDR1 is LGHNA, CDR2 YSLEER. CDR3 protein: CASSQEVGSYNEQFF. CDR3 nucleotides: TGCGCCAGCAGCCAAGAGGTCGGCTCCTACAATGAGCAGTTCTTC.

The chain couples TRBV15 to TRBJ1-2, with TRBD1 matching 9 bases. V was clipped by 4 bases and J by 4 bases; unmatched bases: 13. The CDR3 is 17 amino acids. Germline V gives CDR1 LNHNV, CDR2 YYDKDF (reference sequence). CDR3: CATSMRNMGQGLYGYTF. In nucleotides, the CDR3 is TGTGCCACCAGCATGAGGAATATGGGACAGGGACTCTATGGCTACACCTTC.

The chain combines TRBV7-6 with TRBJ1-5; 7 bases match TRBD1. The V gene's germline CDR1 is SGHVS and CDR2 FNYEAQ. The junction had 10 bases not matched to a gene; V was cut back by 5 bases and J by 3 bases. The CDR3 is 16 amino acids. CDR3 in amino acids: CASSPRVQGNNQPQHF. The CDR3 DNA reads TGTGCCAGCAGCCCGAGAGTACAGGGGAACAATCAGCCCCAGCATTTT.

This rearrangement joins TRBV4-3 to TRBJ1-6; D remains ambiguous. The CDR3 has 14 residues. Germline CDR1 LGHNA, CDR2 YSLEER. Trimming left V 4 bases short and J 9 bases short, with 13 bases between. The DNA for the CDR3 is TGCGCCAGCAGCCCCCGGCGGGAGGTTTCACCCCTCCACTTT. It specifies CASSPRREVSPLHF.

This chain joins TRBV18 and TRBJ1-1; no clear D gene. Trimming took off 3 bases at V and 3 bases at J, with 14 bases between the two ends. The CDR3 is 15 amino acids. CDR1 and CDR2 from the germline V gene are KGHSH and LQKENI. CDR3 in DNA: TGTGCCAGCTCACCTAACCCATCTATCTACACTGAAGCTTTCTTT. This sequence encodes CASSPNPSIYTEAFF.

The J gene is TRBJ1-1, the V gene TRBV29-1, with D tentatively TRBD1 (6 bases). V lost 4 bases and J lost 10, with 16 bases in between. The CDR3 extends over 12 amino acids. Looked up from germline, CDR1 is SQVTM and CDR2 is ANQGSEA. This chain's CDR3 is CSVGYRSRGAFF. The DNA for the CDR3 is TGCAGCGTTGGATACAGGTCCAGGGGAGCTTTCTTT.

The chain uses TRBV4-1 and TRBJ2-1, with D maybe TRBD2 (5 bases). The CDR3 is 13 amino acids. The germline V gene encodes CDR1 MGHRA and CDR2 YSYEKL. V was clipped by 0 bases and J by 10 bases, with 10 bases between them. CDR3 coding DNA: TGCGCCAGCAGCCAAGATGAGGGCTGGGAGCAGTTCTTC. Its translation: CASSQDEGWEQFF.

The V call is TRBV7-9, the J call TRBJ2-3; possibly TRBD2 for D (5 bases). Germline V gene data show CDR1 as SEHNR and CDR2 as FQNEAQ (reference sequence). This CDR3 has 14 amino acids. Deletions cut 5 bases from V and 6 bases from J, with 15 bases between. The CDR3 sequence: CASSHGNRGDTQYF. The CDR3 nucleotides are TGTGCCAGCAGCCACGGGAATAGAGGCGATACGCAGTATTTT.

This clone appeared a few times. This chain joins TRBV10-3 and TRBJ1-1; unclear D gene. Germline CDR1 and CDR2: ENHRY and SYGVKD. V was clipped by 8 bases and J by 0 bases, with 10 bases between them. The CDR3 has 13 residues. CDR3 nucleotide sequence: TGTGCCATCTCGCTGAACATGAACACTGAAGCTTTCTTT. Protein product: CAISLNMNTEAFF.

The chain has TRBV6-6 and TRBJ2-4; the D is unclear. Germline CDR1 is MNHNY and CDR2 is SVGAGI (reference sequence). This CDR3 has 11 amino acids. V lost 5 bases and J 8 bases, leaving 7 bases between the germline ends. CDR3 in DNA: TGTGCCAGCAGTCCCCGGGACATTCAGTACTTC. Translating gives CASSPRDIQYF.

The gene calls are TRBV4-1 and TRBJ2-7; D unresolved. V was shortened by 3 bases and J by 0 bases, with 9 bases between the two germline ends. CDR3 length equals 14 residues. In germline, CDR1 is MGHRA, CDR2 YSYEKL. This chain's CDR3 is CASSHSSGSYEQYF. The CDR3 DNA reads as TGCGCCAGCAGCCACAGCTCAGGCTCCTACGAGCAGTACTTC.

The rearrangement links TRBV6-5 to TRBJ1-1, with TRBD1 matching over 7 bases. The CDR3 is made up of 15 amino acids. With 6 bases clipped from V and 1 base from J, the junction kept 8 bases outside the gene matches. In germline, CDR1 is MNHEY, CDR2 SVGAGI. The CDR3 sequence: CASSRGDRENTEAFF. The CDR3 DNA sequence: TGTGCCAGCAGCCGCGGCGACAGGGAGAACACTGAAGCTTTCTTT.

This clone was seen a handful of times. The chain is built from TRBV18 and TRBJ1-4; 7 bases are shared with TRBD1. This CDR3 is built from 14 residues. Germline CDR1 reads KGHSH; CDR2 reads LQKENI. The V and J ends lost 3 bases and 8 bases, in that order; junction bases with no gene match: 6. The CDR3 nucleotides read TGTGCCAGCTCACCCGGACAGGTCGGGGAAAAACTGTTTTTT. It codes for CASSPGQVGEKLFF.

The chain recombines TRBV5-4 with TRBJ2-5; 10 positions agree with TRBD1. V shed 5 bases, J shed 2 bases, and the junction held 3 bases outside the gene matches. Germline CDR1 SGHNT, CDR2 YYREEE (reference sequence). The CDR3 totals 14 residues. As DNA, the CDR3 is TGTGCCAGCAGACCGGACAGGGGGCAAGAGACCCAGTACTTC. It is translated as CASRPDRGQETQYF.